Shown below are 19 T cell receptor beta chains from a single sample sequenced in a study of cytomegalovirus exposure and HLA in healthy donors. Amplification used 60 Vbeta primers and 13 Jbeta primers. Assay used: immunoSEQ multiplex PCR; TCRdb lists only in-frame clones, some missing. The data contain under 200,000 clones, 75% to 90% of them singletons. The specimen was PBMCs. All receptors derive from a human donor in good health.

This chain links TRBV9 with TRBJ1-2, with a tentative D call TRBD1 (6 bases). This CDR3 comprises 15 residues. Germline V lookup: CDR1 SGDLS, CDR2 YYNGEE. The V and J ends lost 4 bases and 0 bases respectively, with 13 bases between them. CDR3 nucleotide sequence: TGTGCCAGCAGCACCGAGGGGGGGGCTAACTATGGCTACACCTTC. Its protein is CASSTEGGANYGYTF.

The rearrangement links TRBV10-2 to TRBJ2-7; the D gene is possibly TRBD1 (6 bases). CDR1 and CDR2 from the germline V gene are WSHSY and SAAADI. This CDR3 has 12 amino acids. V lost 6 bases and J lost 6, with 12 bases in between. CDR3 coding DNA: TGCGCCAGCAGGGAACAGGGTTCCGAGCAGTACTTC. This translates into CASREQGSEQYF.

This sequence joins TRBV27 and TRBJ2-6, with D perhaps TRBD1 (5 bases). V was clipped by 3 bases and J by 9 bases, with 12 bases between them. The CDR3 spans 14 residues. Germline-derived CDR1 and CDR2 are MNHEY and SMNVEV (reference sequence). CDR3 bases: TGTGCCAGCAGTTTTGGGGCAGACCTCAACGTCCTGACTTTC. It codes for CASSFGADLNVLTF.

This chain uses TRBV2 with TRBJ1-1, with 12 bases identical to TRBD1. Germline loops: CDR1 SNHLY, CDR2 FYNNEI. V shed 0 bases, J shed 6 bases, and the junction held 14 bases outside the gene matches. The CDR3 sequence is 19 residues long. CDR3 in amino acids: CASSEAFGDRGRHGPEAFF. The DNA for the CDR3 is TGTGCCAGCAGTGAAGCGTTTGGGGACAGGGGGCGTCATGGCCCTGAAGCTTTCTTT.

V is TRBV29-1 and J is TRBJ1-4, with a tentative D call TRBD1 (5 bases). Germline CDR1 reads SQVTM; CDR2 reads ANQGSEA. The CDR3 runs 14 residues. The V and J ends lost 4 bases and 0 bases respectively, with 9 bases between them. Here the CDR3 reads CSVGGAPTNEKLFF. The CDR3 DNA reads TGCAGCGTTGGCGGGGCGCCAACTAATGAAAAACTGTTTTTT.

Here the CDR3 reads CAAGLVGDTQYF. DNA of the CDR3: TGTGCCGCCGGACTAGTCGGAGATACGCAGTATTTT. The genes are TRBV6-6 and TRBJ2-3; 7 positions match TRBD2. V lost 11 bases and J lost 5; bases outside the gene matches: 7. Germline values: CDR1 MNHNY, CDR2 SVGAGI (reference sequence). The CDR3 spans 12 residues.

The V and J genes are TRBV5-1 and TRBJ1-6, with TRBD1 matching 9 bases. V dropped 4 bases and J dropped 5; count of bases not matched to a gene: 4. This CDR3 region has 15 residues. Germline assignment: CDR1 SGHRS and CDR2 YFSETQ. CDR3 coding DNA: TGCGCCAGCAGCCGTGACAGGGGGGATAATTCACCCCTCCACTTT. The encoded protein is CASSRDRGDNSPLHF. The complete variable domain, with remaining parts taken from reference TRBV5-1 and TRBJ1-6, reads KAGVTQTPRYLIKTRGQQVTLSCSPISGHRSVSWYQQTPGQGLQFLFEYFSETQRNKGNFPGRFSGRQFSNSRSEMNVSTLELGDSALYLCASSRDRGDNSPLHFGNGTRLTVT.

The CDR3 here is CASSQGIGGGEKLFF. The CDR3 DNA follows: TGTGCCAGCAGTCAAGGCATAGGGGGTGGTGAAAAACTGTTTTTT. V usage is TRBV6-5 and J usage is TRBJ1-4; D perhaps matches TRBD1 (6 bases). Germline V CDR1 and CDR2: MNHEY, SVGAGI. V lost 5 bases and J lost 7, with 17 bases in between. This CDR3 spans 15 amino acids.

The chain couples TRBV7-2 to TRBJ1-1, with 7 bases that match TRBD1. The CDR3 sequence is 15 residues long. Germline V gene sequence: CDR1 SGHTA, CDR2 FQGNSA. The trim removed 5 bases at V and 2 bases at J, leaving 8 bases unmatched. CDR3 sequence reads: CASSPRQGQNTEAFF. The CDR3 region has the DNA TGTGCCAGCAGCCCACGACAGGGCCAAAACACTGAAGCTTTCTTT.

A few counts support this clone. V is TRBV6-5 and J is TRBJ1-2; 7 bases fit TRBD1. Trimming cost V 6 bases and J 2 bases; bases outside gene matches: 3. The CDR3 has 13 amino acids. CDR1 is MNHEY and CDR2 is SVGAGI in the germline V gene. In DNA, the CDR3 is TGTGCCAGCAGAAAGACAGGGAACTATGGCTACACCTTC. As protein: CASRKTGNYGYTF.

This clone was seen a single time. The genes are TRBV10-2 and TRBJ1-5, with D unresolved. CDR1 and CDR2 (germline): WSHSY, SAAADI. This CDR3 has 15 residues. The V end was cut by 6 bases, the J end by 3 bases, with 15 bases between. The CDR3 sequence is CASSPDLIINQPQHF. In DNA form, the CDR3 reads TGCGCCAGCAGCCCCGACTTAATTATCAATCAGCCCCAGCATTTT.

The chain couples TRBV7-9 to TRBJ1-1, with D possibly TRBD1 on 5 matching bases. V lost 1 base to trimming and J lost 6 bases, with 12 bases between them. The V gene's germline CDR1 is SEHNR and CDR2 FQNEAQ (reference sequence). This CDR3 is built from 14 residues. DNA for the CDR3: TGTGCCAGCAGCTTAGAGTCAGGGATCGCTGAAGCTTTCTTT. Translated, it gives CASSLESGIAEAFF.

J is TRBJ2-6 and V is TRBV6-1; no reliable D call. CDR3 length: 15 residues. V dropped 1 base and J dropped 4 bases, with 8 bases sitting between them. Looked up from germline, CDR1 is MNHNS and CDR2 is SASEGT. CDR3 nucleotide sequence: TGTGCCAGCAGTGAAGGGCTTGCCGGGGCCAACGTCCTGACTTTC. It codes for CASSEGLAGANVLTF.

This rearrangement joins TRBV15 to TRBJ2-1; D call uncertain. Trimming took 1 base from V and 9 from J, leaving 10 bases between them. Germline CDR1 LNHNV, CDR2 YYDKDF (reference sequence). This CDR3 is 13 amino acids long. The CDR3 DNA reads TGTGCCACCAGCAGAGGGCTAGTGGCTGAGCAGTTCTTC. It is translated as CATSRGLVAEQFF.

The V gene is TRBV7-6, the J gene TRBJ1-1; a weak D match, TRBD1 (5 bases). CDR1 and CDR2 (germline): SGHVS, FNYEAQ. The CDR3 has 18 amino acids. The V and J ends lost 0 bases and 2 bases respectively, with 19 bases between them. The CDR3 spells CASSLATTAFWNNTEAFF. CDR3 nucleotides: TGTGCCAGCAGCTTAGCGACGACAGCATTTTGGAATAACACTGAAGCTTTCTTT.

The chain carries TRBV5-1 and TRBJ2-1, with TRBD1 identical over 9 bases. CDR1 and CDR2 from the germline V gene are SGHRS and YFSETQ. The CDR3 consists of 14 residues. V dropped 5 bases and J dropped 9; count of bases not matched to a gene: 9. CDR3 in amino acids: CASRITGGMGEQFF. The CDR3 DNA reads TGCGCCAGCAGGATTACAGGGGGCATGGGTGAGCAGTTCTTC.

The chain links TRBV29-1 to TRBJ1-1, with D tentatively TRBD1 (6 bases). Trimming pared 4 bases from V and 5 bases from J, leaving 20 bases between. The length of the CDR3 is 15 residues. Germline V lookup: CDR1 SQVTM, CDR2 ANQGSEA. DNA of the CDR3: TGCAGCGTTGTGGTAACAGGGTCGGTTAGAACTGAAGCTTTCTTT. Encoded protein: CSVVVTGSVRTEAFF.

V and J are TRBV11-2 and TRBJ1-1; possible D gene TRBD1, 5 bases. The CDR3 sequence is 12 residues long. The V end lost 1 base, the J end lost 10 bases, and 10 bases lay between the germline ends. CDR1 and CDR2 (germline): SGHAT, FQNNGV. DNA for the CDR3: TGTGCCAGCAGCTTAGTGGGGACTTCAGCTTTCTTT. Translation: CASSLVGTSAFF.

The V and J genes are TRBV5-6 and TRBJ1-6, with D possibly TRBD1 on 6 matching bases. The V gene's germline CDR1 is SGHDT and CDR2 YYEEEE. This CDR3 contains 16 residues. Trimming stripped 4 bases from V and 10 bases from J, with 21 bases between. For the CDR3, the DNA is TGTGCCAGCAGCGCATTACAGGGTTGGGTTAAATCACCCCTCCACTTT. It codes for CASSALQGWVKSPLHF. The variable domain in full, with the rest retrieved from reference TRBV5-6 and TRBJ1-6, is DAGVTQSPTHLIKTRGQQVTLRCSPKSGHDTVSWYQQALGQGPQFIFQYYEEEERQRGNFPDRFSGHQFPNYSSELNVNALLLGDSALYLCASSALQGWVKSPLHFGNGTRLTVT.